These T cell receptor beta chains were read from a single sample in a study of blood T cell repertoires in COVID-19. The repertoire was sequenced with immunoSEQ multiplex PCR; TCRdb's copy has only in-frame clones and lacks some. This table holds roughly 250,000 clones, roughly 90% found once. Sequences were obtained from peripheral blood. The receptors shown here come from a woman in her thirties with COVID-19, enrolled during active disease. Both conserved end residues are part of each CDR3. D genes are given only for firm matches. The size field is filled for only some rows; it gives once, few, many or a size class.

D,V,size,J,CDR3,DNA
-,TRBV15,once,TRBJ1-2,CATSGQTTGSGYTF,TGTGCCACCAGCGGCCAAACTACAGGGTCCGGCTACACCTTC
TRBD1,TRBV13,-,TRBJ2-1,CASSLAGAGGYDEQFF,TGTGCCAGCAGCTTAGCTGGTGCAGGGGGATACGATGAGCAGTTCTTC
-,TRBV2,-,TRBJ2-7,CASSDQGKLYEQYF,TGTGCCAGCAGTGACCAGGGAAAATTATACGAGCAGTACTTC
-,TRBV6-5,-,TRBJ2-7,CASRAGNGGTYEQYF,TGTGCCAGCAGGGCCGGGAACGGTGGCACCTACGAGCAGTACTTC
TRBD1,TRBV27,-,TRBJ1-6,CASSLTGVGSYNSPLHF,TGTGCCAGCAGTTTGACAGGGGTCGGCTCCTATAATTCACCCCTCCACTTT
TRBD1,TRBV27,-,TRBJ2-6,CASSSGQGGRGANVLTF,TGTGCCAGCAGTTCCGGACAGGGGGGACGTGGGGCCAACGTCCTGACTTTC
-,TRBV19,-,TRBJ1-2,CASSPQTEHLHF,TGTGCCAGTAGTCCACAGACCGAACACCTCCACTTC
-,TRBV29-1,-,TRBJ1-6,CSVAGGGGGSPLHF,TGCAGCGTTGCAGGTGGAGGGGGGGGTTCACCCCTCCACTTT
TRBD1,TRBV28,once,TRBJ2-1,CASRPTGGINEQFF,TGTGCCAGCAGACCTACAGGGGGAATCAATGAGCAGTTCTTC
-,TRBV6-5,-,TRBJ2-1,CASKTSGPYNEQFF,TGTGCCAGCAAAACTAGTGGCCCCTACAATGAGCAGTTCTTC
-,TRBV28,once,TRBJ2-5,CASSTRPQETQYF,TGTGCCAGCAGTACTAGGCCCCAAGAGACCCAGTACTTC
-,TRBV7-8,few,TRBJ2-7,CASSLADTFYEQYF,TGTGCCAGCAGCTTGGCGGACACCTTTTACGAGCAGTACTTC
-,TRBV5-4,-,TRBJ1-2,CASSLYYAGSNGYTF,TGTGCCAGCAGCTTGTACTATGCAGGGTCTAATGGCTACACCTTC
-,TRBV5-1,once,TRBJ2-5,CASSSRRFQETQYF,TGCGCCAGCAGCTCCCGCCGGTTCCAAGAGACCCAGTACTTC
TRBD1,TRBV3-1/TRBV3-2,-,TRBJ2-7,CASSQAGQGSEQYF,TGTGCCAGCAGCCAAGCGGGACAGGGGAGCGAGCAGTACTTC
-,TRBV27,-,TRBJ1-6,CASSLEGPSPLHF,TGTGCCAGCAGTTTAGAGGGTCCCTCACCCCTCCACTTT
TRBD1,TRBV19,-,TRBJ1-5,CASSTDRDQPQHF,TGTGCCAGTAGTACTGACAGGGATCAGCCCCAGCATTTT
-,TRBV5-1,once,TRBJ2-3,CASSLAASEDTQYF,TGCGCCAGCAGCTTGGCTGCTAGCGAAGATACGCAGTATTTT
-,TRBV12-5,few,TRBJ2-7,CASGLWDFRGYEQYF,TGTGCTAGTGGTTTGTGGGACTTTCGGGGATACGAGCAGTACTTC
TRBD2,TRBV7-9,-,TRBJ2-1,CASRSNRDYTHNEQFF,TGTGCCAGCAGGAGTAACCGGGACTACACACACAATGAGCAGTTCTTC
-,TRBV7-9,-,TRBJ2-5,CASSSGQQETQYF,TGTGCCAGCAGCTCAGGACAGCAAGAGACCCAGTACTTC
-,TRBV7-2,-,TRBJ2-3,CASSLVQTGYPTDTQYF,TGTGCCAGCAGCTTAGTACAGACGGGGTATCCGACAGATACGCAGTATTTT
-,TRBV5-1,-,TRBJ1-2,CASSPALAGFYGYTF,TGCGCCAGCAGTCCTGCCCTGGCAGGGTTCTATGGCTACACCTTC
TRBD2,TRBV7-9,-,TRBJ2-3,CASSPTGGVSTDTQYF,TGTGCCAGCAGCCCGACGGGGGGGGTGAGCACAGATACGCAGTATTTT
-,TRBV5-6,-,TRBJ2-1,CASSTIIYEQFF,TGTGCCAGCAGCACTATTATCTATGAGCAGTTCTTC
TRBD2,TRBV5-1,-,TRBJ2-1,CASSLGTSPLNEQFF,TGCGCCAGCAGCCTGGGGACTAGCCCCCTCAATGAGCAGTTCTTC
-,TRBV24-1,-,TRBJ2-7,CATSGTTGTYEQYF,TGTGCCACCAGTGGAACAACAGGGACCTACGAGCAGTACTTC
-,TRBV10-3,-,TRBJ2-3,CAISERGAGSSTDTQYF,TGTGCCATCAGTGAGCGGGGGGCGGGATCTAGCACAGATACGCAGTATTTT
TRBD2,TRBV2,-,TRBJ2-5,CASSELAGGLLYF,TGTGCCAGCAGTGAATTAGCGGGGGGCCTTCTGTACTTC
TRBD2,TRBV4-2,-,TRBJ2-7,CASSPAGTSGVYEQYF,TGTGCCAGCAGCCCGGCGGGGACTAGCGGGGTCTACGAGCAGTACTTC
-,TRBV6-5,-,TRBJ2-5,CASKVGGEYQETQYF,TGTGCCAGCAAGGTAGGGGGGGAGTACCAAGAGACCCAGTACTTC
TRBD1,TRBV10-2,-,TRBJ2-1,CASSEGGTGGKQFF,TGCGCCAGCAGTGAAGGAGGGACAGGCGGAAAGCAGTTCTTC
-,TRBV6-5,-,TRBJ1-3,CASSPGHSGNTIYF,TGTGCCAGCAGTCCAGGGCACTCTGGAAACACCATATATTTT
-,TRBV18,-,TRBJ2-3,CASSPPGSDTQYF,TGTGCCAGCTCACCACCGGGTAGCGATACGCAGTATTTT
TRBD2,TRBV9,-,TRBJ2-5,CASSQSGGPETQYF,TGTGCCAGCAGCCAAAGCGGGGGCCCGGAGACCCAGTACTTC
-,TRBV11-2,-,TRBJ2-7,CASSLKGKAYEQYF,TGTGCCAGCAGCTTAAAGGGGAAGGCCTACGAGCAGTACTTC
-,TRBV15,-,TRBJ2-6,CATSAVGRSGANVLTF,TGTGCCACCAGCGCGGTAGGCCGCTCTGGGGCCAACGTCCTGACTTTC
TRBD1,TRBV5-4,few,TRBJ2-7,CASSLGGGTGGNEQYF,TGTGCCAGCAGCTTGGGAGGGGGGACAGGGGGCAACGAGCAGTACTTC
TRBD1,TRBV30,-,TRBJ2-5,CAWSTGQGQETQYF,TGTGCCTGGAGTACGGGACAGGGCCAAGAGACCCAGTACTTC
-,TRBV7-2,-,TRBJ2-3,CASIASVGRSTQYF,TGTGCCAGCATCGCCTCTGTGGGGAGGTCTACGCAGTATTTT
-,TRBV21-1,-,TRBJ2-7,CASSSTGSKVCEQYF,TGTGCCAGCAGCAGTACAGGGAGTAAGGTCTGCGAGCAGTACTTC
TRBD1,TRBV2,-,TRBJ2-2,CVVGAGQATPDTGELFF,TGTGTCGTTGGGGCGGGACAGGCCACCCCAGACACCGGGGAGCTGTTTTTT
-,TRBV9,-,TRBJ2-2,CASSARGLNTGELFF,TGTGCCAGCAGCGCTCGTGGACTAAACACCGGGGAGCTGTTTTTT
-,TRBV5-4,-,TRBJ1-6,CASSPGARGDNSPLHF,TGTGCCAGCAGCCCAGGGGCCCGGGGCGATAATTCACCCCTCCACTTT
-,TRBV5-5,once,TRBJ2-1,CASSLAIGHEQFF,TGTGCCAGCAGCTTGGCCATTGGCCATGAGCAGTTCTTC
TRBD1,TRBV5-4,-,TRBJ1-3,CASSAMTGGSGNTIYF,TGTGCCAGCAGCGCAATGACAGGGGGCTCTGGAAACACCATATATTTT
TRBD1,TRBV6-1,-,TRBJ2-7,CASSVNRGSSSYEQYF,TGTGCCAGCAGTGTAAACAGGGGGTCAAGCTCCTACGAGCAGTACTTC
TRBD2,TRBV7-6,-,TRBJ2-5,CASSRLAGGNPETQYF,TGTGCCAGCAGCCGACTAGCGGGGGGGAATCCGGAGACCCAGTACTTC
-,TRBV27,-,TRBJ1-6,CASSHNRDSPLHF,TGTGCCAGCAGTCATAACAGGGATTCACCCCTCCACTTT
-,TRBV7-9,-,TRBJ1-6,CASQLSSSNSPLHF,TGTGCCAGCCAGCTTAGCAGCAGTAATTCACCCCTCCACTTT